The 7 T cell receptor beta chains below come from one sample, sequenced in a study of response to subunit inactivated influenza vaccine. Each CDR3 protein is one row after TCRdb ran MiXCR on the RT-PCR reads. Counted here are 630,000 or so distinct CDR3 sequences, about a sixth occurring once; the ten biggest clones make up roughly 10%. Here the sequenced sample was PBMCs from blood, taken 11 to 12 days after vaccination. Receptors were obtained from a man aged 50 to 59 who received an inactivated influenza vaccine.

This chain uses TRBV4-1 with TRBJ2-3, with D perhaps matching TRBD1 (6 bases). Per germline, CDR1 MGHRA and CDR2 YSYEKL. Trimming cost V 0 bases and J 4 bases, with 17 bases left between them. This CDR3 spans 17 amino acids. CDR3 loop: CASSQDPPGARADTQYF. In DNA form, the CDR3 reads TGCGCCAGCAGCCAAGATCCACCAGGGGCTAGGGCAGATACGCAGTATTTT.

Regarding this clonotype: The final CDR3 position lacks the conserved phenylalanine or tryptophan, pointing to a likely read error. The limits of the CDR3 on the DNA are not certain, so only TCRdb's listed CDR3 is given. The chain carries TRBV7-3 and TRBJ2-2; TRBD1, as called in the table, went unchecked against the DNA. Per germline, CDR1 SGHTA and CDR2 FQGTGA. The CDR3 spans 10 amino acids, including both terminal residues. The chain's CDR3 is CASARGGRGT.

The J gene is TRBJ2-1, the V gene TRBV5-1; D unclear. V was clipped by 1 base and J by 8 bases, with 16 bases between them. The CDR3 has 15 amino acids. Per germline, CDR1 SGHRS and CDR2 YFSETQ. The CDR3 region has the DNA TGCGCCAGCAGCTTGAGCAGGTACGGTGTGGATGAGCAGTTCTTC. It codes for CASSLSRYGVDEQFF.

This clonotype showed up just once. The CDR3 region is CSARAVQTHQPQHF. As DNA, the CDR3 is TGCAGTGCTAGAGCAGTGCAAACCCATCAGCCCCAGCATTTT. The V call is TRBV20-1, the J call TRBJ1-5; no reliable D call. CDR3 length: 14 amino acids. V dropped 1 base and J dropped 5 bases, with 12 bases sitting between them. Germline loops: CDR1 DFQATT, CDR2 SNEGSKA (reference sequence).

V gene TRBV3-1 combines with J gene TRBJ2-3; 8 bases are a match to TRBD2. J gave up 0 bases and V 4 bases, and 6 bases lay outside the gene matches. Per the germline V gene, CDR1 is LGHDT and CDR2 is YNNKEL (reference sequence). The CDR3 is 16 amino acids. CDR3: CASSLRGGGSTDTQYF. CDR3 in DNA: TGTGCCAGCAGCCTTCGGGGCGGGGGGAGCACAGATACGCAGTATTTT.

This clonotype was detected only a few times. CDR3 bases: TGTGCCAGCACCCACCCCAGTGCCAAAAACATTCAGTACTTC. Amino acids: CASTHPSAKNIQYF. J is TRBJ2-4 and V is TRBV5-5; no clear D. The V end was cut by 6 bases, the J end by 1 base, with 11 bases between. In germline, CDR1 is SGHKS, CDR2 YYEKEE (reference sequence). This CDR3 contains 14 residues.

This clonotype appeared a few times. V usage is TRBV6-1 and J usage is TRBJ2-7, with D tentatively TRBD2 (6 bases). CDR3 size: 13 residues. Trimming stripped 6 bases from V and 1 base from J, with 10 bases between. The germline CDR1 and CDR2 sequences are MNHNS and SASEGT. The CDR3 is CASRRLGSYEQYF. CDR3 coding DNA: TGTGCCAGCAGAAGACTAGGTTCCTACGAGCAGTACTTC.